A single sample is the source of the 18 T cell receptor beta chains below, sequenced in a study of blood T cells in healthy people across ages. A second PCR, run for about 6 to 12 cycles, used a sample-barcoded 5' primer plus a J-beta primer mix. MiXCR, applied by TCRdb to the 5' RACE reads, yields one record per CDR3 protein. The sample shows 730,000 or so distinct CDR3 sequences, roughly 47% of them seen only once. The source material was blood. All receptors come from an older woman in good health.

This clonotype was seen a few times. The chain has TRBV7-2 and TRBJ2-1; the D gene is possibly TRBD2 (6 bases). Trimming removed 4 bases from V and 1 base from J, with 11 bases in between. From germline, CDR1 is SGHTA and CDR2 FQGNSA. The CDR3 has 15 residues. The CDR3 nucleotides are TGTGCCAGCAGCTCCCGGGACTTTTCCTACAATGAGCAGTTCTTC. As protein: CASSSRDFSYNEQFF.

CDR3 sequence reads: CASRRVGAREQYF. In DNA form, the CDR3 reads TGTGCCAGCAGGAGAGTGGGGGCGAGGGAGCAGTACTTC. V gene TRBV25-1 combines with J gene TRBJ2-5; D possibly corresponds to TRBD1 (6 bases). The germline gives CDR1 MGHDK, CDR2 SYGVNS. V was clipped by 6 bases and J by 11 bases, with 19 bases between them. CDR3 length equals 13 residues.

J is TRBJ2-4 and V is TRBV18, with 7 bases fitting TRBD2. J was trimmed by 11 bases and V by 0 bases; bases with no gene match: 7. Germline V gene sequence: CDR1 KGHSH, CDR2 LQKENI. This CDR3 spans 14 amino acids. For the CDR3, the DNA is TGTGCCAGCTCACCACCGGGACTACAAGGGGTTCAGTACTTC. It codes for CASSPPGLQGVQYF.

The chain joins TRBV29-1 to TRBJ2-6, with TRBD2 matching 8 bases. The J segment lost 0 bases and the V segment lost 1 base, leaving 11 bases of the junction unmatched. The CDR3 has 19 amino acids. Per germline, CDR1 SQVTM and CDR2 ANQGSEA. The CDR3 is CSVEVVGGEPSSGANVLTF. The CDR3 region has the DNA TGCAGCGTTGAAGTGGTCGGGGGGGAACCCTCCTCTGGGGCCAACGTCCTGACTTTC.

This clonotype came up a few times. The chain links TRBV27 to TRBJ2-2; a weak D match, TRBD2 (5 bases). The germline CDR1 and CDR2 sequences are MNHEY and SMNVEV (reference sequence). The V end was cut by 4 bases, the J end by 4 bases, with 22 bases between. There are 18 residues in the CDR3. The CDR3 sequence is CASSSAPLAGPGTGELFF. In DNA, the CDR3 is TGTGCCAGCAGTTCCGCCCCTCTAGCTGGTCCAGGCACCGGGGAGCTGTTTTTT.

In DNA form, the CDR3 reads TGCGCCAGCAGCCGGGACTTGAGGAGCACAGATACGCAGTATTTT. This encodes CASSRDLRSTDTQYF. This chain joins TRBV5-1 and TRBJ2-3, with D possibly being TRBD2 (6 bases). Germline loops: CDR1 SGHRS, CDR2 YFSETQ. Trimming took off 4 bases at V and 0 bases at J, with 12 bases between the two ends. The CDR3 totals 15 residues. Variable domain in full (rest from reference TRBV5-1 and TRBJ2-3): KAGVTQTPRYLIKTRGQQVTLSCSPISGHRSVSWYQQTPGQGLQFLFEYFSETQRNKGNFPGRFSGRQFSNSRSEMNVSTLELGDSALYLCASSRDLRSTDTQYFGPGTRLTVL.

This chain connects TRBV20-1 to TRBJ2-1; 10 nucleotides agree with TRBD2. There are 16 residues in the CDR3. V gave up 3 bases and J gave up 0 bases; unmatched junction bases: 5. Germline CDR1 DFQATT, CDR2 SNEGSKA (reference sequence). The CDR3 is CSARSGGASSYNEQFF. The CDR3 nucleotides read TGCAGTGCTAGGAGCGGGGGGGCCTCCTCCTACAATGAGCAGTTCTTC.

This chain uses TRBV29-1 with TRBJ2-1, with TRBD2 identical over 11 bases. There are 14 residues in the CDR3. The germline CDR1 and CDR2 sequences are SQVTM and ANQGSEA. V gave up 0 bases and J gave up 9 bases; unmatched junction bases: 4. CDR3 in amino acids: CSVEDPLAGGEQFF. The CDR3 DNA reads as TGCAGCGTTGAAGACCCCCTAGCGGGAGGTGAGCAGTTCTTC.

The chain is built from TRBV6-5 and TRBJ2-1; D is perhaps TRBD1 (5 bases). Per germline, CDR1 MNHEY and CDR2 SVGAGI. The CDR3 extends over 14 amino acids. V was clipped by 2 bases and J by 8 bases, with 13 bases between them. The CDR3 DNA sequence: TGTGCCAGCAGTTACGCCAGGGTTCGGGATGAGCAGTTCTTC. Encoded protein: CASSYARVRDEQFF.

With respect to this clonotype: A read error may explain this, as a much larger clone is one base away. The chain links TRBV6-1 to TRBJ2-3; D tentatively reads TRBD1 or TRBD2 (5 bases each). The germline V gene encodes CDR1 MNHNS and CDR2 SASEGT. The CDR3 covers 16 residues. The ends were cut back, 7 bases at V and 2 bases at J, with 19 bases in the middle. The DNA for the CDR3 is TGTGCCAGCAACCCGTCCGGGACCCTAGTCACAGATACGCAGTATTTT. As protein: CASNPSGTLVTDTQYF.

The chain has TRBV11-2 and TRBJ2-1, with unresolved D. Germline V gene sequence: CDR1 SGHAT, CDR2 FQNNGV. V was clipped by 1 base and J by 4 bases, with 8 bases between them. This CDR3 comprises 14 residues. The DNA for the CDR3 is TGTGCCAGCAGCTTAGCGGCCCCTTACAATGAGCAGTTCTTC. This codes for CASSLAAPYNEQFF.

This clonotype is a singleton in its sample. This chain connects TRBV6-5 to TRBJ2-6; 7 bases line up with TRBD1. J lost 3 bases, V lost 6 bases, and 8 bases had no gene match. In germline, CDR1 is MNHEY, CDR2 SVGAGI. The CDR3 extends over 16 amino acids. CDR3 nucleotides: TGTGCCAGCAGCTCGACCCGGGACAGTGGGGCCAACGTCCTGACTTTC. This gives the protein CASSSTRDSGANVLTF.

J is TRBJ1-5 and V is TRBV20-1; tentatively, D is TRBD1 (6 bases). V was pared by 4 bases and J by 5 bases, with 9 bases between. The CDR3 has 12 residues. The germline V gene encodes CDR1 DFQATT and CDR2 SNEGSKA (reference sequence). In DNA, the CDR3 is TGCAGTGCTACGGAGGGGGATCAGCCCCAGCATTTT. It is translated as CSATEGDQPQHF.

The chain recombines TRBV7-9 with TRBJ2-5; D perhaps matches TRBD1 (6 bases). V lost 6 bases and J 2 bases, leaving 13 bases between the germline ends. Germline V gene lookup returns CDR1 SEHNR and CDR2 FQNEAQ (reference sequence). The CDR3 spans 14 residues. The CDR3 DNA sequence: TGTGCCAGCAGAATACAGGGAGAGCAAGAGACCCAGTACTTC. Its protein product is CASRIQGEQETQYF. Drawing the rest from reference TRBV7-9 and TRBJ2-5, the complete variable domain is DTGVSQNPRHKITKRGQNVTFRCDPISEHNRLYWYRQTLGQGPEFLTYFQNEAQLEKSRLLSDRFSAERPKGSFSTLEIQRTEQGDSAMYLCASRIQGEQETQYFGPGTRLLVL.

J is TRBJ2-3 and V is TRBV6-6, with 8 bases fitting TRBD1. Trimming removed 2 bases from V and 6 bases from J; junction bases left unmatched: 7. Germline-derived CDR1 and CDR2 are MNHNY and SVGAGI (reference sequence). The CDR3 covers 15 residues. CDR3 region: CASSYLLDRDDTQYF. The CDR3 coding sequence is TGTGCCAGCAGTTACCTATTGGACAGGGATGATACGCAGTATTTT.

The J gene is TRBJ1-5, the V gene TRBV3-1; D remains unclear. The ends were cut back, 5 bases at V and 1 base at J, with 9 bases in the middle. The length of the CDR3 is 14 residues. In germline, CDR1 is LGHDT, CDR2 YNNKEL (reference sequence). CDR3 residues: CASSIEGSNQPQHF. CDR3 DNA sequence: TGTGCCAGCAGCATTGAAGGCAGCAATCAGCCCCAGCATTTT.

The sample holds a few counts of this clonotype. V and J are TRBV7-9 and TRBJ1-1; perhaps TRBD1 as D (5 bases). In germline, CDR1 is SEHNR, CDR2 FQNEAQ (reference sequence). The CDR3 is 16 residues long. V lost 5 bases and J 2 bases, leaving 18 bases between the germline ends. The CDR3 loop reads CASSAIMGQGNTEAFF. CDR3 coding DNA: TGTGCCAGCAGCGCCATAATGGGTCAGGGCAACACTGAAGCTTTCTTT.

V is TRBV29-1 and J is TRBJ2-1; 8 nucleotides align to TRBD2. With V trimmed by 4 bases and J by 3 bases, 5 bases remained unmatched. The germline gives CDR1 SQVTM, CDR2 ANQGSEA. The CDR3 contains 14 residues. The CDR3 region has the DNA TGCAGCGTTGCCGGGAGGGGGGACTACAATGAGCAGTTCTTC. Amino acids: CSVAGRGDYNEQFF.